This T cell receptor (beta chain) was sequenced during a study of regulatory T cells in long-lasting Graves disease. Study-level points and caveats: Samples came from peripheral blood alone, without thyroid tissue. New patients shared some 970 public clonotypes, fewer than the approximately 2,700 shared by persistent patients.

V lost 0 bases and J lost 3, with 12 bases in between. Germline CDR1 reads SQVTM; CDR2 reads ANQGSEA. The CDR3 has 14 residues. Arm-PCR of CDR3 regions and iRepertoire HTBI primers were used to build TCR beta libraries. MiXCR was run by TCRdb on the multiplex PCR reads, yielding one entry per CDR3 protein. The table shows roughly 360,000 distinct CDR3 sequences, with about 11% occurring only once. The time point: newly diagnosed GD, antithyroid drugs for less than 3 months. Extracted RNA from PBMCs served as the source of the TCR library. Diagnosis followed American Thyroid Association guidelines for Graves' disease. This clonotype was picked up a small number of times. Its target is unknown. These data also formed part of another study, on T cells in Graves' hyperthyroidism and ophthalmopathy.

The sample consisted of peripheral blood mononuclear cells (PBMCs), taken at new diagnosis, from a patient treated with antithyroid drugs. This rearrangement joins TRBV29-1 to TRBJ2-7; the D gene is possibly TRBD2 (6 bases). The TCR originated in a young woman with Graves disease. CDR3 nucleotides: TGCAGCGTTGAAGACGGAACGGGAGTCTACGAGCAGTACTTC. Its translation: CSVEDGTGVYEQYF.